Each of the 26 T cell receptor beta chains below was sequenced from the same sample in a study of blood T cell repertoires in COVID-19. Produced via immunoSEQ multiplex PCR; TCRdb's table is partial and in-frame only. The sample lists roughly 90,000 clones, about 80% occurring once. The sample comprised peripheral blood. These receptors all stem from a human donor in a cohort sampled during active COVID-19.

This clone was seen a handful of times. The rearrangement links TRBV28 to TRBJ1-2; possibly TRBD1 for D (6 bases). This CDR3 contains 14 residues. V was clipped by 5 bases and J by 4 bases, with 14 bases between them. The V gene's germline CDR1 is MDHEN and CDR2 SYDVKM. CDR3 loop: CASSPHREAYGYTF. In DNA, the CDR3 is TGTGCCAGCAGTCCCCACAGGGAAGCCTATGGCTACACCTTC.

This clone was seen at least ten times. Within the sample, other DNA sequences also encode this same CDR3. The V gene is TRBV11-2, the J gene TRBJ1-1, with a weak D call TRBD1 (6 bases). CDR3 length equals 13 residues. CDR1 SGHAT and CDR2 FQNNGV come from the germline V gene. The V end lost 3 bases, the J end lost 1 base, and 6 bases lay between the germline ends. Here the CDR3 DNA reads TGTGCCAGCAGCTTCAGGGGGAACACTGAAGCTTTCTTT. This codes for CASSFRGNTEAFF.

This clone was observed a single time. V is TRBV20-1 and J is TRBJ2-3, with a weak D call TRBD1 (5 bases). V was shortened by 5 bases and J by 9 bases, with 12 bases between the two germline ends. The CDR3 spans 11 residues. Germline V gives CDR1 DFQATT, CDR2 SNEGSKA (reference sequence). CDR3 in DNA: TGCAGTGCTCAGGGTCGTGGGACGCAGTATTTT. It encodes CSAQGRGTQYF.

The chain recombines TRBV9 with TRBJ2-6; TRBD1 aligns across 8 bases. CDR3 length equals 20 residues. CDR1 and CDR2 (germline): SGDLS, YYNGEE. The trim removed 3 bases at V and 4 bases at J, leaving 18 bases unmatched. The CDR3 DNA reads TGTGCCAGCAGCGCCGGGACAGGCCTTGGCCTAGAGGCCGGGGCCAACGTCCTGACTTTC. Translation gives CASSAGTGLGLEAGANVLTF.

The chain links TRBV5-8 to TRBJ2-5, with a weak D call TRBD1 (6 bases). The V end was cut by 1 base, the J end by 4 bases, with 14 bases between. The CDR3 is 15 residues long. Germline V gene data show CDR1 as SGHTS and CDR2 as YDEGEE. The CDR3 loop is CASSLQGRVAETQYF. CDR3 in DNA: TGTGCCAGCAGCTTGCAGGGGCGCGTCGCAGAGACCCAGTACTTC.

The chain is built from TRBV6-5 and TRBJ2-7, with TRBD1 matching 10 bases. The CDR3 has 15 amino acids. The V segment lost 6 bases and the J segment 5 bases; nucleotides outside the gene matches: 10. Germline V CDR1 and CDR2: MNHEY, SVGAGI. The CDR3 is CASSLRWTGGDEQYF. Written as DNA, the CDR3 is TGTGCCAGCAGCCTCCGTTGGACAGGGGGGGACGAGCAGTACTTC.

The rearrangement uses TRBV2 and TRBJ2-2, with unresolved D. The CDR3 contains 14 residues. The ends were cut back, 6 bases at V and 0 bases at J, with 8 bases in the middle. Germline assignment: CDR1 SNHLY and CDR2 FYNNEI. CDR3 nucleotides: TGTGCCAGCAGGGCCGATGCGAACACCGGGGAGCTGTTTTTT. This encodes CASRADANTGELFF.

This chain uses TRBV11-2 with TRBJ2-2; weak D call: TRBD1 (5 bases). Germline CDR1 SGHAT, CDR2 FQNNGV. The CDR3 spans 15 residues. The V and J ends lost 5 bases and 4 bases respectively, with 14 bases between them. The CDR3 loop is CASSPDRLGTGELFF. CDR3 DNA: TGTGCCAGCAGCCCTGACAGACTCGGCACCGGGGAGCTGTTTTTT.

This chain connects TRBV12-3 or TRBV12-4 to TRBJ2-1; maybe TRBD1 (5 bases). The CDR3 has 13 residues. The V end was cut by 10 bases, the J end by 4 bases, with 14 bases between. The CDR3 nucleotides read TGTGCCACTAGGGGAATCGGATACAATGAGCAGTTCTTC. Residues: CATRGIGYNEQFF.

The chain couples TRBV6-5 to TRBJ1-6; maybe TRBD1 (5 bases). Trimming removed 11 bases from V and 7 bases from J, with 12 bases in between. The CDR3 totals 12 residues. CDR1 is MNHEY and CDR2 is SVGAGI in the germline V gene. The CDR3, as DNA: TGTGCCGCCCCAAAGGGGAATTCACCCCTCCACTTT. Its protein is CAAPKGNSPLHF.

The DNA for the CDR3 is TGTGCCAGCAGTTTACGACAGGGTGGGTACGAGCAGTACTTC. Residues: CASSLRQGGYEQYF. The V and J genes are TRBV28 and TRBJ2-7, with 7 bases identical to TRBD1. The CDR3 spans 14 residues. V shed 2 bases, J shed 4 bases, and the junction held 5 bases outside the gene matches. Per the germline V gene, CDR1 is MDHEN and CDR2 is SYDVKM.

This clone was detected only once. The chain links TRBV2 to TRBJ2-7, with a weak D call TRBD2 (6 bases). Germline lookup yields CDR1 SNHLY and CDR2 FYNNEI. Trimming took off 6 bases at V and 0 bases at J, with 15 bases between the two ends. The CDR3 spans 15 residues. The CDR3 region has the DNA TGTGCCAGCAGGTCGGAGAGCGGGTACTCCTACGAGCAGTACTTC. It encodes CASRSESGYSYEQYF.

This clone was observed a handful of times. This sequence joins TRBV7-2 and TRBJ1-1, with TRBD1 matching over 9 bases. The J segment lost 7 bases and the V segment lost 4 bases, leaving 7 bases of the junction unmatched. The CDR3 has 14 residues. The V gene's germline CDR1 is SGHTA and CDR2 FQGNSA. The CDR3 is CASSSIGTGSEAFF. The DNA for the CDR3 is TGTGCCAGCAGCTCTATCGGGACAGGGAGTGAAGCTTTCTTT.

The rearrangement joins TRBV28 to TRBJ2-7; no reliable D call. Trimming removed 6 bases at V and 3 bases at J, with 9 bases between. Germline values: CDR1 MDHEN, CDR2 SYDVKM. This CDR3 comprises 12 residues. The CDR3 loop is CASSLSYYEQYF. CDR3 sequence (DNA): TGTGCCAGCAGCCTCTCGTACTACGAGCAGTACTTC.

This clone was picked up a small number of times. The rearrangement joins TRBV9 to TRBJ1-6, with TRBD1 matching 12 bases. The CDR3 extends over 17 amino acids. The germline gives CDR1 SGDLS, CDR2 YYNGEE. V lost 0 bases, J lost 7 bases, and 5 bases stayed unmatched. The CDR3 loop reads CASSVGDRGRGNSPLHF. CDR3 nucleotides: TGTGCCAGCAGCGTAGGGGACAGGGGGCGCGGCAATTCACCCCTCCACTTT.

The chain recombines TRBV18 with TRBJ2-3, with a tentative D call TRBD2 (6 bases). Germline-derived CDR1 and CDR2 are KGHSH and LQKENI. Trimming removed 4 bases from V and 6 bases from J, with 20 bases in between. The CDR3 is made up of 16 amino acids. DNA of the CDR3: TGTGCCAGCTCACGTACGACACCGTCAGGAGGGGATACGCAGTATTTT. This gives the protein CASSRTTPSGGDTQYF.

By share of the sample, this clone is large. The gene calls are TRBV5-4 and TRBJ2-2; 10 nucleotides line up with TRBD2. This CDR3 region has 16 residues. Trimming removed 0 bases from V and 4 bases from J; junction bases left unmatched: 3. Germline V gene data show CDR1 as SGHNT and CDR2 as YYREEE (reference sequence). The CDR3 DNA reads as TGTGCCAGCAGCTTGGAAGCGGGGGGGCGCACCGGGGAGCTGTTTTTT. Translation: CASSLEAGGRTGELFF.

This clone was observed a few times. The chain carries TRBV7-9 and TRBJ2-3; possible D gene TRBD2, 6 bases. The CDR3 extends over 17 amino acids. Germline loops: CDR1 SEHNR, CDR2 FQNEAQ (reference sequence). V lost 3 bases to trimming and J lost 0 bases, with 16 bases between them. The CDR3 DNA is TGTGCCAGCAGCTTGGGATTGTTCGGAGGGAGCACAGATACGCAGTATTTT. Translated, it gives CASSLGLFGGSTDTQYF.

The chain recombines TRBV29-1 with TRBJ2-4, with 8 bases that match TRBD1. The CDR3 extends over 11 amino acids. V shed 7 bases and J 8 bases; nucleotides not matched to a gene: 4. Germline CDR1 and CDR2: SQVTM and ANQGSEA. The CDR3 DNA reads TGCAGCGCCGAACAGGGGGACATTCAGTACTTC. Translating gives CSAEQGDIQYF.

This chain uses TRBV6-5 with TRBJ2-5, with TRBD2 matching over 9 bases. The CDR3 sequence is 13 residues long. Germline V gives CDR1 MNHEY, CDR2 SVGAGI. Trimming removed 11 bases from V and 5 bases from J; junction bases left unmatched: 9. The CDR3 region has the DNA TGTGCCTTACAGCGGGGGGCGGGGGAGACCCAGTACTTC. Its protein is CALQRGAGETQYF.

This chain connects TRBV19 to TRBJ1-5; a weak D match, TRBD1 (5 bases). This CDR3 has 14 amino acids. Per the germline V gene, CDR1 is LNHDA and CDR2 is SQIVND (reference sequence). V lost 4 bases to trimming and J lost 0 bases, with 7 bases between them. The CDR3 nucleotides read TGTGCCAGTAGTAGGACAAATAGCAATCAGCCCCAGCATTTT. This codes for CASSRTNSNQPQHF.

The chain couples TRBV7-2 to TRBJ2-5; 7 bases are shared with TRBD1. This CDR3 has 17 amino acids. Germline CDR1 and CDR2: SGHTA and FQGNSA. Trimming took 5 bases from V and 1 from J; bases not matched to a gene: 13. DNA of the CDR3: TGTGCCAGCAGCCCTATCACCGGGACAGAGTTCCAAGAGACCCAGTACTTC. Its protein is CASSPITGTEFQETQYF.

This chain uses TRBV27 with TRBJ1-6, with TRBD1 identical over 7 bases. The CDR3 consists of 24 residues. CDR1 MNHEY and CDR2 SMNVEV come from the germline V gene (reference sequence). V trimming: 4 bases; J trimming: 9 bases; junction bases outside the gene matches: 36. CDR3: CASSSRYLLVRDSNPRVVGSPLHF. As DNA, the CDR3 is TGTGCCAGCAGTTCCCGATATCTGTTGGTCCGGGACAGCAACCCGAGGGTAGTGGGTTCACCCCTCCACTTT.

The J gene is TRBJ2-1, the V gene TRBV15; tentatively, D is TRBD1 (6 bases). The germline V gene has CDR1 LNHNV and CDR2 YYDKDF (reference sequence). The CDR3 sequence is 14 residues long. V lost 5 bases and J 9 bases, leaving 17 bases between the germline ends. In DNA, the CDR3 is TGTGCCACCAGCGGAAAAGGGGGTCTTATTGAGCAGTTCTTC. This sequence encodes CATSGKGGLIEQFF.

The CDR3, as DNA: TGTGCCAGCACTTTGGACAGCAGATTCTATGGCTACACCTTC. Its protein product is CASTLDSRFYGYTF. The V and J genes are TRBV14 and TRBJ1-2, with a weak D call TRBD1 (6 bases). The V gene lost 7 bases and the J gene lost 4 bases, with 16 bases spanning the gap. Germline lookup yields CDR1 SGHDN and CDR2 FVKESK. This CDR3 contains 14 residues.

The V call is TRBV6-5, the J call TRBJ2-7, with a possible D match to TRBD2 (5 bases). This CDR3 has 14 residues. In germline, CDR1 is MNHEY, CDR2 SVGAGI. Trimming cost V 10 bases and J 0 bases, with 16 bases left between them. Here the CDR3 DNA reads TGTGCCACCAACAAAGCGGCGAGCTCCTACGAGCAGTACTTC. Protein sequence: CATNKAASSYEQYF.